A selection of T cell receptor beta chains follows, all from one sample in a study of blood T cell repertoires in COVID-19. This table comes from immunoSEQ multiplex PCR, and its TCRdb copy is limited to in-frame clones, with some not included. The sample yields roughly 200,000 clones, approximately 92% seen once. The sequencing sample was made of PBMCs or T cells enriched from blood (not recorded which). The receptors stem from a woman aged 35 to 49 with acute COVID-19. Each CDR3 is given with its conserved first and last residue. The order of the fields is J gene, V gene, D gene, clone size, CDR3 protein, CDR3 DNA. A D gene is named only where the DNA matches it firmly. Not every row has a clone size; where given, it reads once, few, many or a size class.

TRBJ2-3,TRBV19,TRBD2,-,CASSMKRGGWSDTQYF,TGTGCCAGTAGTATGAAGCGGGGGGGATGGTCAGATACGCAGTATTTT
TRBJ1-2,TRBV2,-,-,CASSEPVGYTF,TGTGCCAGCAGTGAACCGGTGGGCTACACCTTC
TRBJ1-2,TRBV5-5,-,-,CASSLDPGNYGYTF,TGTGCCAGCAGCTTGGATCCCGGGAACTATGGCTACACCTTC
TRBJ2-3,TRBV5-1,TRBD2,once,CASSLERGNTDTQYF,TGCGCCAGCAGCTTAGAGCGGGGTAACACAGATACGCAGTATTTT
TRBJ1-4,TRBV5-1,-,once,CASRPQGTGEKLFF,TGCGCCAGCAGACCACAGGGCACGGGTGAAAAACTGTTTTTT
TRBJ1-2,TRBV7-2,TRBD1,-,CASSHSGGYYGYTF,TGTGCCAGCAGCCATTCAGGGGGCTACTATGGCTACACCTTC
TRBJ2-2,TRBV7-6,-,-,CASSSQQGPNTGELFF,TGTGCCAGCAGCTCCCAACAGGGCCCCAACACCGGGGAGCTGTTTTTT
TRBJ2-1,TRBV7-6,TRBD2,once,CASSLGLTPYNEQFF,TGTGCCAGCAGCCTGGGACTAACCCCCTACAATGAGCAGTTCTTC
TRBJ1-4,TRBV28,-,-,CASRDSPNEKLFF,TGTGCCAGCAGAGACAGCCCAAATGAAAAACTGTTTTTT
TRBJ2-1,TRBV6-9,-,-,CASSYLASSYNEQFF,TGTGCCAGCAGTTACCTAGCGAGCTCCTACAATGAGCAGTTCTTC
TRBJ1-6,TRBV2,-,-,CATRGGRNSPLHF,TGTGCCACCCGGGGGGGTCGCAATTCACCCCTCCACTTT
TRBJ2-7,TRBV6-5,-,-,CASSYRRGYEQYF,TGTGCCAGCAGTTACCGGAGGGGTTACGAGCAGTACTTC
TRBJ2-7,TRBV2,-,-,CASSAFGYEQYF,TGTGCCAGCAGTGCCTTCGGGTACGAGCAGTACTTC
TRBJ2-7,TRBV12-3/TRBV12-4,-,-,CASSLRDEQYF,TGTGCCAGCAGTTTAAGAGACGAGCAGTACTTC
TRBJ2-5,TRBV6-5,-,-,CASSPNLLPETQYF,TGTGCCAGCAGTCCTAATCTACTACCAGAGACCCAGTACTTC
TRBJ2-7,TRBV7-8,TRBD2,-,CASSLAGRGLAGDEQYF,TGTGCCAGCAGCTTAGCCGGCCGGGGACTAGCGGGAGACGAGCAGTACTTC
TRBJ2-3,TRBV5-1,TRBD1,-,CASSLVTGGGDTQYF,TGCGCCAGCAGCTTGGTGACAGGGGGCGGAGATACGCAGTATTTT
TRBJ2-2,TRBV7-2,-,-,CASSLLALITGELFF,TGTGCCAGCAGCTTACTAGCACTCATCACCGGGGAGCTGTTTTTT
TRBJ2-7,TRBV7-8,-,-,CASSRSGLEQYF,TGTGCCAGCAGCCGCAGCGGTCTGGAGCAGTACTTC
TRBJ1-3,TRBV5-1,-,-,CASSLAGTGNTIYF,TGCGCCAGCAGCTTGGCAGGGACTGGAAACACCATATATTTT